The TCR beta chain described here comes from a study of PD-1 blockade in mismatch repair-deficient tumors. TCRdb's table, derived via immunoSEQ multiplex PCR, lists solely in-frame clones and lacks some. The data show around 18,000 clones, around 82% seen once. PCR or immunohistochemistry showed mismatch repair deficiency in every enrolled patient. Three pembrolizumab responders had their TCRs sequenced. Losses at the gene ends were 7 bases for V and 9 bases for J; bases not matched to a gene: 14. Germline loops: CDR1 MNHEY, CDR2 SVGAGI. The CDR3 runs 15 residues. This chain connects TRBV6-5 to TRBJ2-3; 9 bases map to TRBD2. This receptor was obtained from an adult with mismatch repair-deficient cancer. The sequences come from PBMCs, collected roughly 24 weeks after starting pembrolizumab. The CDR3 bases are TGTGCCAGCACCCCGGGAGTAGCGGGAGTTAGGACGCAGTATTTT. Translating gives CASTPGVAGVRTQYF.